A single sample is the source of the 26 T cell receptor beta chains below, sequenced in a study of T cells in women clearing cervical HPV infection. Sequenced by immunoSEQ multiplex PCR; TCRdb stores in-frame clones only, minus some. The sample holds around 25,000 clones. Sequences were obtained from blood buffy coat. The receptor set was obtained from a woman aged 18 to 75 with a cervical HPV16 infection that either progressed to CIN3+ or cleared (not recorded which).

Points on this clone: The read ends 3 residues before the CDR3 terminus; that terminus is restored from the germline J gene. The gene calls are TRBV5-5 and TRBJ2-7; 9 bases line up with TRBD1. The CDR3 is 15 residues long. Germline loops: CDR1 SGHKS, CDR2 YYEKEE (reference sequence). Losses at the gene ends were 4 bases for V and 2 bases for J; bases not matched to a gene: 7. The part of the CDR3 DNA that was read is TGTGCCAGCAGCAAGCGGACAGGGGAAGCCTACGAG. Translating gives CASSKRTGEAYE. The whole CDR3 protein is CASSKRTGEAYEQYF.

The CDR3 spells CASSGGTFQETQYF. The sequenced part of the CDR3 DNA is TGTGCCAGCAGCGGGGGGACTTTCCAAGAGACG. V is TRBV5-4 and J is TRBJ2-3, with D maybe TRBD2 (6 bases). The DNA ends 3 residues before the CDR3 does, and the rest of the CDR3 is filled in from the germline J gene. The V gene's germline CDR1 is SGHNT and CDR2 YYREEE (reference sequence). This CDR3 has 14 residues.

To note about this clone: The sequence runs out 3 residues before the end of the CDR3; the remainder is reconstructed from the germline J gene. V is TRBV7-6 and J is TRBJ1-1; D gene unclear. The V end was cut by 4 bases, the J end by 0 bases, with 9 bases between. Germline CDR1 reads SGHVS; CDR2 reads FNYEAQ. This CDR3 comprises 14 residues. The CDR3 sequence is CASSSLTLNTEAFF. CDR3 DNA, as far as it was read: TGTGCCAGCAGCTCGCTGACATTGAACACTGAA.

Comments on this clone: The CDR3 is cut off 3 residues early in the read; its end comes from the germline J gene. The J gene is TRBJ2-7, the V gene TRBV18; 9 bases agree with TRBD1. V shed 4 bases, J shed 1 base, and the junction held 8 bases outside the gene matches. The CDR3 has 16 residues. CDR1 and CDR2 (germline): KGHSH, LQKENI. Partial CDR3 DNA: TGTGCCAGCTCACTACTCAGCGGGACAGGGTCCTACGAG. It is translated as CASSLLSGTGSYE. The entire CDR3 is CASSLLSGTGSYEQYF. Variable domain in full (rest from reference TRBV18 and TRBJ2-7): NAGVMQNPRHLVRRRGQEARLRCSPMKGHSHVYWYRQLPEEGLKFMVYLQKENIIDESGMPKERFSAEFPKEGPSILRIQQVVRGDSAAYFCASSLLSGTGSYEQYFGPGTRLTVT.

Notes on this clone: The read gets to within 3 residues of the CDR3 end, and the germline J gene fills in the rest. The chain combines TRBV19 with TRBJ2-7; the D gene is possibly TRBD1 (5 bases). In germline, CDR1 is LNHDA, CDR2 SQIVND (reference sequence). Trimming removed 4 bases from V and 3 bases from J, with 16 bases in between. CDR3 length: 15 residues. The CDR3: CASSTQGYSRYEQYF. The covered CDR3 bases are TGTGCCAGTAGTACGCAGGGTTATTCGCGCTACGAG.

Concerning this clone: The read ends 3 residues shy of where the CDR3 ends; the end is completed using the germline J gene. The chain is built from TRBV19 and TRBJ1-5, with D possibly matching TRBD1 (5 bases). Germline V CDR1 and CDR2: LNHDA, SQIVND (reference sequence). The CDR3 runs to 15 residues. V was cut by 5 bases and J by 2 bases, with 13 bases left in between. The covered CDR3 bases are TGTGCCAGTAGTTTTGGGGACTTTGGCAATCAGCCC. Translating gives CASSFGDFGNQP. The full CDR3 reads CASSFGDFGNQPQHF.

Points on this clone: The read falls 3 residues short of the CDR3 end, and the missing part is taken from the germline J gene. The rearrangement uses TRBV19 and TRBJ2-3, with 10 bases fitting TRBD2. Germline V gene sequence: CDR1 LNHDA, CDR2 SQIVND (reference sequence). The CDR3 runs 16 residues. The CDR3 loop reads CASSTGLAVYQEAQYF. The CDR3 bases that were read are TGTGCCAGTAGTACAGGACTAGCGGTGTACCAAGAGGCG.

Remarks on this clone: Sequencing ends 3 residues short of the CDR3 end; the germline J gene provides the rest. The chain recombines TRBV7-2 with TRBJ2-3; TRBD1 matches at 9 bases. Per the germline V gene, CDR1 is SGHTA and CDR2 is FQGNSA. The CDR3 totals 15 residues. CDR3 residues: CASSSGQGGNQPQYF. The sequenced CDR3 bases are TGTGCCAGCAGCTCGGGACAGGGAGGCAATCAGCCG.

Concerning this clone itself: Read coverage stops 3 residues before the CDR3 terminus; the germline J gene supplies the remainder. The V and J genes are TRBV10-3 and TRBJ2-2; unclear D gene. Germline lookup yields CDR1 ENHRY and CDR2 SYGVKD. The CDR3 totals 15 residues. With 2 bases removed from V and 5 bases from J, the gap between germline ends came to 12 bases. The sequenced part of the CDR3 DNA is TGTGCCATCAGTGAGGGCCATCGAGGTACCGGGGAG. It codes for CAISEGHRGTGE. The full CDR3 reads CAISEGHRGTGELFF.

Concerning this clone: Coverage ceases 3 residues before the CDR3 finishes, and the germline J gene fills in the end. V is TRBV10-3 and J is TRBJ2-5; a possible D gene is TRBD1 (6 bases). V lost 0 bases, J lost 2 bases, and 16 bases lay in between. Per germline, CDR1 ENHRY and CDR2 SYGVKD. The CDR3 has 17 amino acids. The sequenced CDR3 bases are TGTGCCATCAGTGAGTCGGGTGGGGGCAGTAGGCAAGAGACC. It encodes CAISESGGGSRQET. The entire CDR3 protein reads CAISESGGGSRQETQYF.

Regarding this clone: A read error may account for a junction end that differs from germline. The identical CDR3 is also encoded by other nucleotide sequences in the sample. The CDR3 bases that were read are TGTGCCAGCACCAATAGGCGGGACACATCCGGAAACACA. Amino acid sequence: CASTNRRDTSGNT. The full CDR3 sequence reads CASTNRRDTSGNTIYF. V usage is TRBV6-2 or TRBV6-3 and J usage is TRBJ1-3; a weak D match, TRBD1 (6 bases). Read coverage stops 3 residues before the CDR3 terminus; the germline J gene supplies the remainder. Germline-derived CDR1 and CDR2 are MNHEY and SVGEGT. This CDR3 spans 16 amino acids.

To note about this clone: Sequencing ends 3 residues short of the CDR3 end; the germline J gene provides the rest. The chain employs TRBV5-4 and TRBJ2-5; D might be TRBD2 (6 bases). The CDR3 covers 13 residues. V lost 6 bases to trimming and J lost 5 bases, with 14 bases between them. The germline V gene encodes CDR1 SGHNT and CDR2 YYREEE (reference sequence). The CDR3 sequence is CASTWSGDETQYF. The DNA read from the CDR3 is TGTGCCAGCACCTGGTCGGGGGACGAGACC.

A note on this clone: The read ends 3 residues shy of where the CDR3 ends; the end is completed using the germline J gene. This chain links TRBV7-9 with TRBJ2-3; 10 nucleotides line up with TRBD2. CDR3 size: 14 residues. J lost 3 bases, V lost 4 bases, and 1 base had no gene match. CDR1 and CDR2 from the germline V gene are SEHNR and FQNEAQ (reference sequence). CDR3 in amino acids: CASSSSGSTDTQYF. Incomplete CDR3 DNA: TGTGCCAGCAGCTCTAGCGGGAGTACAGATACG. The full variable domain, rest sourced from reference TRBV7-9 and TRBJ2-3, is DTGVSQNPRHKITKRGQNVTFRCDPISEHNRLYWYRQTLGQGPEFLTYFQNEAQLEKSRLLSDRFSAERPKGSFSTLEIQRTEQGDSAMYLCASSSSGSTDTQYFGPGTRLTVL.

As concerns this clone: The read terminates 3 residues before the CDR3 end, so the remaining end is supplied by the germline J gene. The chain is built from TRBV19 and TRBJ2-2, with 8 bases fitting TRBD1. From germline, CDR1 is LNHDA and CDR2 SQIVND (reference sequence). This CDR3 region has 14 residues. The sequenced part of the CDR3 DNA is TGTGCCAGTAGTATAAGGACAGGGCGTGAAAAG. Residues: CASSIRTGREK. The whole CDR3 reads CASSIRTGREKLFF.

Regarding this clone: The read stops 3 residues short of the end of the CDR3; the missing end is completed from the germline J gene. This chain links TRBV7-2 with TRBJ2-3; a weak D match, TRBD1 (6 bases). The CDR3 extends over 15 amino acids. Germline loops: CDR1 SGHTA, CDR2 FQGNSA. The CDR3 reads CASSAGTTLNQPQYF. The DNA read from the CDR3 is TGTGCCAGCAGCGCCGGGACAACCCTGAATCAGCCG.

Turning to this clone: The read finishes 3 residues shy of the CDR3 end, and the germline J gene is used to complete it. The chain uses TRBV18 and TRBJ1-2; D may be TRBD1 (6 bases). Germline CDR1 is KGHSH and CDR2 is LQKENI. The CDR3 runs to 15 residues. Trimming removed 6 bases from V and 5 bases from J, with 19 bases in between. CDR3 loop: CASSPRGGAEYGYTF. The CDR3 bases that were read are TGTGCCAGCTCCCCCCGAGGGGGGGCAGAATATGGC.

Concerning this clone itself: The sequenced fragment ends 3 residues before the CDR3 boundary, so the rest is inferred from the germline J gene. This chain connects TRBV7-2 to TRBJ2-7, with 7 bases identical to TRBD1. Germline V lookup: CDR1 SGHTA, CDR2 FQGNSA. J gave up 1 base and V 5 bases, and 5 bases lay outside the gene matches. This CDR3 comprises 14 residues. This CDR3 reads CASSRMGQSYEQYF. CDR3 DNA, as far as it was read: TGTGCCAGCAGCCGAATGGGACAGTCCTACGAG.

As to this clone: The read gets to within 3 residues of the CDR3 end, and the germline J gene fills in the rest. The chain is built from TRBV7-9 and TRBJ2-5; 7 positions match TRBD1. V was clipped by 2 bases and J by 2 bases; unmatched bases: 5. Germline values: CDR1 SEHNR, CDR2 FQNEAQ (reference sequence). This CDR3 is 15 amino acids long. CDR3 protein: CASSLTGTVQETQYF. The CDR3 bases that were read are TGTGCCAGCAGCTTAACTGGGACAGTTCAAGAGACC.

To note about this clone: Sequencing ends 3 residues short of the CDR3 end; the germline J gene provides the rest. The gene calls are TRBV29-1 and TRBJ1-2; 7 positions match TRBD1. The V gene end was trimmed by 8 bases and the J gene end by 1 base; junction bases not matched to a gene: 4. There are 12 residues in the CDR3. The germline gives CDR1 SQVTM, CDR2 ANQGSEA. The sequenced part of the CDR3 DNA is TGCAGCACTGACAGGGATAACTATGGC. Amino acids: CSTDRDNYG. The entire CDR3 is CSTDRDNYGYTF.

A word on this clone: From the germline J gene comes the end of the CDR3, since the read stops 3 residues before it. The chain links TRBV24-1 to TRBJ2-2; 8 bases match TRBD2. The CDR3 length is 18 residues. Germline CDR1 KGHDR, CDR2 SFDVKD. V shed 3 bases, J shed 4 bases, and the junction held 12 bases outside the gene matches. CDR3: CATSDPNAGGGSTGELFF. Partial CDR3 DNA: TGTGCCACCAGTGATCCTAATGCGGGAGGAGGAAGCACCGGGGAG.

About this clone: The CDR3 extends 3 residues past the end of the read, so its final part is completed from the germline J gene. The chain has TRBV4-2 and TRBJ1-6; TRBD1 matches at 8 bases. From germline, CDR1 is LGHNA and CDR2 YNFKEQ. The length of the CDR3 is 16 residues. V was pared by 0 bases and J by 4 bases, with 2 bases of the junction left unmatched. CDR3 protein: CASSQDQGAYNSPLHF. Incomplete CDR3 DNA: TGTGCCAGCAGCCAAGATCAGGGGGCATATAATTCACCC.

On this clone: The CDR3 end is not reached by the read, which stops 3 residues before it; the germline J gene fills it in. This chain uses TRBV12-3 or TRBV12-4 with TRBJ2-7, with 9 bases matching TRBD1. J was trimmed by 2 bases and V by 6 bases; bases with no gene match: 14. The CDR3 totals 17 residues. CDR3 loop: CASSRVASGTGPYEQYF. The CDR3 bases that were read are TGTGCCAGCAGCCGAGTGGCCTCCGGGACAGGGCCCTACGAG.

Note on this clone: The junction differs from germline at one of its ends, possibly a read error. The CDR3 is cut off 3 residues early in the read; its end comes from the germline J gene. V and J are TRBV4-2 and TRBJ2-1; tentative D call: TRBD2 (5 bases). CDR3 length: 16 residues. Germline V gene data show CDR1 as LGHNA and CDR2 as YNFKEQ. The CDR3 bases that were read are TGCGCCAGCAGCCAAGAACCTAGCAGCTCCTACAATGAG. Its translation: CASSQEPSSSYNE. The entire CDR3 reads CASSQEPSSSYNEQFF.

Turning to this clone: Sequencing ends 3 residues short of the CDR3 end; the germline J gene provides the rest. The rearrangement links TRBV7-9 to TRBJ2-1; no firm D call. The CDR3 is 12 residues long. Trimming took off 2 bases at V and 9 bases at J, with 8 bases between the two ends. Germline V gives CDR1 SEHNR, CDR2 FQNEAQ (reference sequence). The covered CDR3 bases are TGTGCCAGCAGCTTAAGGCTTGTTGAG. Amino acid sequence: CASSLRLVE. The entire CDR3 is CASSLRLVEQFF.

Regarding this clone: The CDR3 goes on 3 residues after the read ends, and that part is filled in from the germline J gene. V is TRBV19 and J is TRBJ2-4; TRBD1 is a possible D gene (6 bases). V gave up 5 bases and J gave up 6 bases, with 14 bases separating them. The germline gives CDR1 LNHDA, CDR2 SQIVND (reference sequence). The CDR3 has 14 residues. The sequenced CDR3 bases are TGTGCCAGTAGTTCGGCAGGGGCAACAAACATT. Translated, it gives CASSSAGATNI. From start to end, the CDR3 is CASSSAGATNIQYF.

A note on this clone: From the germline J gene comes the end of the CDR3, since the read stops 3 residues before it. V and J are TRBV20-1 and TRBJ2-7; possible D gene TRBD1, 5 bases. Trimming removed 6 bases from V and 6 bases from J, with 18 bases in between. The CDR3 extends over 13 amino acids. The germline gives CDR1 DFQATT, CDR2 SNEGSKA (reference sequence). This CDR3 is CSAAPFRAFEQYF. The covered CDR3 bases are TGCAGTGCGGCCCCATTCAGGGCGTTCGAG.